The source of this TCR beta chain is a study of T cell repertoires in cytomegalovirus infection. Across the whole study: Well-studied HLA-B-restricted CMV epitopes were used in the study alongside recently identified HLA-C-restricted ones. Both CMV infection and a matching HLA type were indicated by public TCR beta signatures. General study results and limits: Clonotypes of TCR beta that were HLA-C-restricted and CMV-specific dominated the ex vivo response. Cumulated frequencies of public TCR beta families served to identify carriers of CMV plus the relevant HLA.

The germline V gene encodes CDR1 LNHNV and CDR2 YYDKDF (reference sequence). The CDR3 runs 14 residues. V was pared by 3 bases and J by 7 bases, with 8 bases of the junction left unmatched. This clonotype has just a few counts. Its antigen is not known. TCRdb used MiXCR to reprocess the reads, holding one entry per CDR3 protein. The profile shows approximately 770,000 distinct CDR3 sequences, just under 30% of them singletons. The J gene is TRBJ1-1, the V gene TRBV15; 7 bases are a match to TRBD1. The material sequenced was cultured CD8+ T cells from PBMCs, taken from culture after CMV antigen stimulation. This TCR was sampled from a human donor in good health (CMV status not recorded). Some clones in this sample may be carry-over from other donors' samples. The CDR3 DNA follows: TGTGCCACCAGCAGCCTTAGGGGGCTTAATGAAGCTTTCTTT. The encoded protein is CATSSLRGLNEAFF.